These T cell receptor beta chains were read from a single sample in a study of T cell responses to AZD1222 COVID-19 vaccine. Using immunoSEQ multiplex PCR, the repertoire was profiled, and TCRdb retains in-frame clones only, with some absent. In the table there are tens of thousands of clones, 92% of which are singletons. Sequenced here: peripheral blood, sampled 28 days after the second AZD1222 dose. The receptors derive from an adult who received the AZD1222 COVID-19 vaccine. CDR3s include the opening cysteine and the closing phenylalanine or tryptophan. The D gene is left open where the match is weak. Expanded clones are given a class, and other clones once, few, many or no size at all.

TRBJ2-1 . TRBD2 TRBV10-3 CATPPGGPGDNEQFF TGTGCCACCCCTCCGGGAGGGCCAGGCGACAATGAGCAGTTCTTC
TRBJ1-5 . . TRBV7-9 CASSRSGFGQPQHF TGTGCCAGCAGCCGTTCAGGGTTTGGTCAGCCCCAGCATTTT
TRBJ1-5 . . TRBV2 CASSDGTLQPQHF TGTGCCAGCAGTGATGGGACACTTCAGCCCCAGCATTTT
TRBJ2-2 . TRBD2 TRBV10-3 CAISLTSGRETGELFF TGTGCCATCAGCCTGACTAGCGGGAGGGAAACCGGGGAGCTGTTTTTT
TRBJ1-2 once . TRBV29-1 CSVEGQDSTYGYTF TGCAGCGTTGAAGGACAGGACAGTACCTATGGCTACACCTTC
TRBJ2-7 . . TRBV5-5 CASRDRPATYEQYF TGTGCCAGCCGCGACAGGCCGGCCACCTACGAGCAGTACTTC
TRBJ2-3 once TRBD2 TRBV9 CASSVKRESRTDTQYF TGTGCCAGCAGCGTTAAGCGGGAGTCTCGAACAGATACGCAGTATTTT
TRBJ2-1 . . TRBV6-6 CASRLAVSYNEQFF TGTGCCAGCAGGTTAGCGGTTTCCTACAATGAGCAGTTCTTC
TRBJ1-1 . TRBD1 TRBV14 CSPGTGNHTEAFF TGCTCGCCCGGGACAGGGAACCACACTGAAGCTTTCTTT
TRBJ2-3 . TRBD2 TRBV2 CASSEASGSTDTQYF TGTGCCAGCAGTGAGGCTAGCGGGAGTACAGATACGCAGTATTTT
TRBJ1-4 . TRBD1 TRBV5-4 CASSPFGQGNLFF TGTGCCAGCAGTCCTTTCGGACAGGGTAATCTGTTTTTT
TRBJ2-1 . . TRBV7-3 CASSLKGDEQFF TGTGCCAGCAGCTTAAAAGGGGATGAGCAGTTCTTC
TRBJ1-2 . TRBD1 TRBV19 CASINPAGGNYGYTF TGTGCCAGTATCAATCCCGCAGGGGGCAACTATGGCTACACCTTC
TRBJ2-5 . TRBD1 TRBV19 CASSTTGHGETQYF TGTGCCAGTAGTACGACAGGGCACGGAGAGACCCAGTACTTC
TRBJ2-5 . . TRBV5-1 CASTLGGTETQYF TGCGCCAGCACCCTCGGGGGAACGGAGACCCAGTACTTC
TRBJ2-7 . . TRBV5-1 CASSQGDSYEQYF TGCGCCAGCAGCCAAGGGGATTCCTACGAGCAGTACTTC
TRBJ1-3 . . TRBV9 CASSGDGGSGNTIYF TGTGCCAGCAGCGGGGACGGGGGCTCTGGAAACACCATATATTTT
TRBJ1-1 . . TRBV6-5 CATMFSGVYTEAFF TGTGCCACCATGTTCTCAGGGGTTTATACTGAAGCTTTCTTT
TRBJ1-5 . . TRBV19 CASSIVPDQPQHF TGTGCCAGTAGTATAGTTCCGGATCAGCCCCAGCATTTT
TRBJ1-5 . TRBD1 TRBV27 CASSFARGGSPHQPQHF TGTGCCAGCAGTTTCGCCAGGGGGGGTTCCCCCCATCAGCCCCAGCATTTT
TRBJ1-6 once . TRBV7-9 CASSFRDPPLHF TGTGCCAGCAGCTTTAGGGACCCACCCCTCCACTTT
TRBJ1-5 . TRBD1 TRBV19 CASSQTGGNQPQHF TGTGCCAGTAGTCAGACAGGGGGCAATCAGCCCCAGCATTTT
TRBJ2-2 . . TRBV7-9 CASSLATWGELFF TGTGCCAGCAGCTTAGCTACGTGGGGGGAGCTGTTTTTT
TRBJ1-2 . . TRBV5-6 CASSPTVSSERGYTF TGTGCCAGCAGCCCCACGGTCAGCTCGGAGCGAGGCTACACCTTC
TRBJ2-5 . TRBD2 TRBV24-1 CATSVTGQTSGLRETQYF TGTGCCACCAGTGTTACAGGACAGACTAGCGGGCTGAGAGAGACCCAGTACTTC
TRBJ1-1 . . TRBV24-1 CATSRGRDTVNTEAFF TGTGCCACCTCGCGAGGAAGGGACACCGTGAACACTGAAGCTTTCTTT
TRBJ2-3 . TRBD2 TRBV19 CASSTLSGEGTDTQYF TGTGCCAGTAGTACCTTGAGCGGGGAGGGCACAGATACGCAGTATTTT
TRBJ1-1 . . TRBV27 CASSLSEGQAFF TGTGCCAGCAGTTTATCAGAGGGACAAGCTTTCTTT
TRBJ2-7 . TRBD2 TRBV30 CASVTGLADYEQYF TGTGCCTCCGTAACGGGACTAGCGGACTACGAGCAGTACTTC
TRBJ1-2 . TRBD1 TRBV2 CASSEARRGALYTF TGTGCCAGCAGTGAAGCGCGCAGGGGGGCCCTTTACACCTTC
TRBJ1-1 once . TRBV18 CASSQGENTEAFF TGTGCCAGCTCACAGGGGGAGAACACTGAAGCTTTCTTT
TRBJ2-7 few TRBD2 TRBV18 CASSASGAGSYEQYF TGTGCCAGCTCGGCTAGCGGGGCCGGGTCCTACGAGCAGTACTTC
TRBJ2-3 many TRBD2 TRBV5-3 CARSYPTSGSPTDTQYF TGTGCCAGAAGCTATCCCACTAGCGGGAGTCCGACAGATACGCAGTATTTT
TRBJ2-7 . . TRBV6-5 CASSYSGIPEAYEQYF TGTGCCAGCAGTTACTCGGGAATCCCAGAGGCCTACGAGCAGTACTTC
TRBJ1-1 . TRBD1 TRBV10-3 CAARQGATDTEAFF TGTGCCGCACGACAGGGGGCGACGGACACTGAAGCTTTCTTT
TRBJ2-1 . TRBD2 TRBV7-2 CASSSRSGSSYNEQFF TGTGCCAGCAGCTCCCGGAGCGGGAGCTCCTACAATGAGCAGTTCTTC
TRBJ2-7 . . TRBV29-1 CSANDGSYEQYF TGCAGCGCTAACGACGGATCCTACGAGCAGTACTTC
TRBJ1-1 . . TRBV5-4 CASRTAGAEAFF TGTGCCAGCAGAACCGCAGGGGCGGAAGCTTTCTTT
TRBJ1-5 . . TRBV6-5 CASSYSRVQPQHF TGTGCCAGCAGTTACTCAAGGGTGCAGCCCCAGCATTTT
TRBJ1-4 . . TRBV19 CASSTGTNEKLFF TGTGCCAGTAGTACAGGGACTAATGAAAAACTGTTTTTT
TRBJ1-1 . TRBD1 TRBV6-2/TRBV6-3 CASSELGQGQNTEAFF TGTGCCAGCAGTGAGTTGGGACAGGGACAGAACACTGAAGCTTTCTTT
TRBJ2-1 . . TRBV2 CASNGYLSYNEQFF TGTGCCAGCAACGGCTACCTCTCCTACAATGAGCAGTTCTTC
TRBJ2-5 once . TRBV12-3/TRBV12-4 CASSLGRETQYF TGTGCCAGCAGTTTAGGGCGGGAGACCCAGTACTTC
TRBJ2-2 . . TRBV7-3 CASSSGFNTGELFF TGTGCCAGCAGCTCAGGGTTCAACACCGGGGAGCTGTTTTTT
TRBJ1-2 . . TRBV9 CASSVGYGYTF TGTGCCAGCAGCGTCGGGTATGGCTACACCTTC
TRBJ1-1 . . TRBV4-1 CASSHPQEDTEAFF TGCGCCAGCAGCCACCCACAGGAAGACACTGAAGCTTTCTTT
TRBJ1-2 . TRBD1 TRBV6-6 CASSPRTGVNYGYTF TGTGCCAGCAGTCCCCGGACAGGCGTTAACTATGGCTACACCTTC
TRBJ2-1 . . TRBV6-7 CASSYSISYNEQFF TGTGCCAGCAGTTACTCAATCTCCTACAATGAGCAGTTCTTC
TRBJ2-7 . . TRBV7-8 CASSAQGPSTSSTSGLRDF .
TRBJ2-7 . TRBD2 TRBV7-9 CASSLGGSFILPYEQYF TGTGCCAGCAGCTTAGGCGGGAGCTTTATCCTCCCCTACGAGCAGTACTTC
TRBJ2-7 . TRBD2 TRBV28 CASTSRGLAGWQYF TGTGCCAGCACAAGTAGGGGACTAGCGGGATGGCAGTACTTC